The source of this T cell receptor beta chain is a study of post-analysis software for immune sequencing data. Study as a whole: Recorded subtypes: relapsing-remitting, secondary progressive, progressive-relapsing; some patients unannotated.

This CDR3 region has 13 residues. General study points: There was significantly lower normalized Chao1 diversity in multiple sclerosis patients than in controls. Roughly 5 TRBV segments (TRBV5-6, TRBV5-1 and TRBV20-1 among them) occurred more frequently in patients than in controls.

With respect to this clonotype: Its target is not known. The junction and the germline gene differ at one end; a read error may be behind it.

Unique-molecular-identifier-tagged TCR beta cDNA libraries were used. Each CDR3 protein is one row after TCRdb ran MiXCR on the PCR reads. Found here are hundreds of thousands of distinct CDR3 sequences, approximately 38% of them singletons; the top ten hold about an eighth. Sequences were obtained from blood. The chain employs TRBV12-3 or TRBV12-4 and TRBJ2-5; no reliable D call. The end of the DNA is better explained by TRBJ2-7, so the J call may be wrong. The sequence was obtained from a girl aged 10 to 17 with multiple sclerosis. CDR3 nucleotides: TGTGCCTGCAGTTTAAGAGCCTCCTACGAGCAGTACTTC. Translation gives CACSLRASYEQYF.